Shown below are 28 T cell receptor beta chains from a single sample sequenced in a study of identical twins. TCRdb redid the calling of the 5' RACE reads with MiXCR, one entry per CDR3 protein. The sample contains 250,000 or so distinct CDR3 sequences, 5.5% to 8% of which appear only once. These data also featured in a second study, about yellow fever vaccine responses in identical twins.

The sequenced sample was memory (CD45RO+) T cells sorted from blood. The receptors originated from a woman younger than 30 in good health.

This clonotype was found many times. The chain has TRBV7-9 and TRBJ1-6; D not resolved. Germline V lookup: CDR1 SEHNR, CDR2 FQNEAQ (reference sequence). The CDR3 consists of 15 residues. The V gene lost 2 bases and the J gene lost 7 bases, with 12 bases spanning the gap. The CDR3 loop reads CASSLRGYYNSPLHF. CDR3 in DNA: TGTGCCAGCAGCTTACGGGGTTACTACAATTCACCCCTCCACTTT.

The chain joins TRBV3-1 to TRBJ2-1, with 13 bases that match TRBD2. The CDR3 totals 16 residues. The V gene end was trimmed by 2 bases and the J gene end by 4 bases; junction bases not matched to a gene: 2. Looked up from germline, CDR1 is LGHDT and CDR2 is YNNKEL (reference sequence). The CDR3 reads CASSQTSGRVYNEQFF. The DNA of the CDR3 is TGTGCCAGCAGCCAAACTAGCGGGAGGGTTTACAATGAGCAGTTCTTC.

This clonotype was detected a few times. This chain joins TRBV7-7 and TRBJ2-1, with a possible D match to TRBD1 (6 bases). Germline assignment: CDR1 SSHAT and CDR2 FNYEAQ (reference sequence). This CDR3 is built from 13 residues. V was clipped by 5 bases and J by 6 bases, with 11 bases between them. In DNA, the CDR3 is TGTGCCAGCAGCATGGACAGATTCAATGAGCAGTTCTTC. Amino acid sequence: CASSMDRFNEQFF. Full variable domain (rest looked up from reference TRBV7-7 and TRBJ2-1): GAGVSQSPRYKVTKRGQDVTLRCDPISSHATLYWYQQALGQGPEFLTYFNYEAQPDKSGLPSDRFSAERPEGSISTLTIQRTEQRDSAMYRCASSMDRFNEQFFGPGTRLTVL.

In this sample, this clonotype turned up many times. The chain links TRBV29-1 to TRBJ2-7; D remains unclear. The CDR3 length is 12 residues. The V gene's germline CDR1 is SQVTM and CDR2 ANQGSEA. V was pared by 4 bases and J by 4 bases, with 11 bases between. This CDR3 reads CSVGRSGYEQYF. CDR3 nucleotide sequence: TGCAGCGTTGGCCGGTCGGGTTACGAGCAGTACTTC.

This clonotype was seen only a few times. The chain joins TRBV20-1 to TRBJ2-1; D is unclear. The germline V and J ends were trimmed by 2 bases and 7 bases, with 9 bases remaining between them. This CDR3 comprises 12 residues. Germline lookup yields CDR1 DFQATT and CDR2 SNEGSKA (reference sequence). CDR3 bases: TGCAGTGCTAGAAAAAACGGGAATGAGCAGTTCTTC. It specifies CSARKNGNEQFF.

The chain joins TRBV3-1 to TRBJ1-1; TRBD1 matches at 7 bases. The V and J ends lost 1 base and 7 bases, in that order; junction bases with no gene match: 9. Germline V gene data show CDR1 as LGHDT and CDR2 as YNNKEL (reference sequence). The CDR3 covers 15 residues. The CDR3 nucleotides read TGTGCCAGCAGCCAAGCGGACAGGCTGGGGGGTGAAGCTTTCTTT. It codes for CASSQADRLGGEAFF.

This clonotype occurred a few times. The chain links TRBV29-1 to TRBJ2-2; the D gene could be TRBD1 or TRBD2 (5 bases each). The germline CDR1 and CDR2 sequences are SQVTM and ANQGSEA. CDR3 length: 14 residues. The V end was cut by 6 bases, the J end by 1 base, with 12 bases between. The CDR3 DNA sequence: TGCAGCGTCCCCGGGACCGTGAACACCGGGGAGCTGTTTTTT. Translation: CSVPGTVNTGELFF.

This clonotype has just a few counts. The chain recombines TRBV3-1 with TRBJ1-1; D unclear. V lost 1 base and J 10 bases, leaving 10 bases between the germline ends. CDR1 LGHDT and CDR2 YNNKEL come from the germline V gene (reference sequence). The CDR3 loop spans 12 amino acids. CDR3 amino acids: CASSQGPEGAFF. The CDR3 DNA reads TGTGCCAGCAGCCAAGGTCCCGAGGGAGCTTTCTTT.

This clonotype was seen more than once but under ten times. The chain couples TRBV3-1 to TRBJ2-1; a possible D gene is TRBD1 (6 bases). CDR3 length equals 15 residues. CDR1 is LGHDT and CDR2 is YNNKEL in the germline V gene (reference sequence). V was pared by 0 bases and J by 5 bases, with 11 bases between. The CDR3 nucleotides read TGTGCCAGCAGCCAAGATATAAGGGGGAACAATGAGCAGTTCTTC. Its protein product is CASSQDIRGNNEQFF.

The V call is TRBV10-3, the J call TRBJ2-7, with a weak D call TRBD1 (5 bases). Trimming left V 4 bases short and J 3 bases short, with 13 bases between. There are 14 residues in the CDR3. CDR1 is ENHRY and CDR2 is SYGVKD in the germline V gene. For the CDR3, the DNA is TGTGCCATCAGTGCCTCCCGACAGAGCTACGAGCAGTACGTC. It translates to CAISASRQSYEQYV.

There are many counts of this clonotype. A junction boundary mismatches the germline segment, possibly from a read error. The genes are TRBV12-3 or TRBV12-4 and TRBJ2-5; unclear D gene. The CDR3 runs to 15 residues. Here the CDR3 DNA reads TGTGCCAGCAGTTTAGGTTGGTCCGGGCAAGGGACCCAGTACTTC. It specifies CASSLGWSGQGTQYF.

In its sample, this clonotype was seen a few times. V usage is TRBV2 and J usage is TRBJ1-2, with D perhaps TRBD1 (5 bases). Looked up from germline, CDR1 is SNHLY and CDR2 is FYNNEI. This CDR3 comprises 12 residues. Between the trimmed V and J ends, which lost 5 bases and 8 bases, there was a span of 12 bases. CDR3 coding DNA: TGTGCCAGCAGTACGGGGACGAGCGGCTACACCTTC. Translating it yields CASSTGTSGYTF.

The V gene is TRBV18, the J gene TRBJ2-6, with D maybe TRBD1 (6 bases). The CDR3 runs to 17 residues. V was clipped by 1 base and J by 4 bases, with 14 bases between them. CDR1 is KGHSH and CDR2 is LQKENI in the germline V gene. CDR3 DNA sequence: TGTGCCAGCTCACCACTCCAGGGGAAAACAGGGGCCAACGTCCTGACTTTC. Amino acids: CASSPLQGKTGANVLTF.

A few counts support this clonotype. The CDR3 sequence: CASSPIANYGYTF. The CDR3, as DNA: TGTGCCAGCAGCCCTATAGCTAACTATGGCTACACCTTC. The chain has TRBV25-1 and TRBJ1-2; no clear D. This CDR3 has 13 residues. Per germline, CDR1 MGHDK and CDR2 SYGVNS. Trimming left V 6 bases short and J 0 bases short, with 8 bases between.

This clonotype was counted between two and nine times. V and J are TRBV20-1 and TRBJ2-1, with 9 bases fitting TRBD2. The J segment lost 15 bases and the V segment lost 6 bases, leaving 12 bases of the junction unmatched. The CDR3 length is 12 residues. CDR1 DFQATT and CDR2 SNEGSKA come from the germline V gene (reference sequence). CDR3 amino acids: CSAPPAGGLPFF. The DNA of the CDR3 is TGCAGTGCCCCTCCGGCGGGGGGGCTCCCGTTCTTC.

This clonotype has more than one count but fewer than ten. The chain has TRBV7-2 and TRBJ1-1; 8 bases are a match to TRBD1. Trimming cost V 0 bases and J 6 bases; bases outside gene matches: 12. This CDR3 has 17 amino acids. Germline V CDR1 and CDR2: SGHTA, FQGNSA. For the CDR3, the DNA is TGTGCCAGCAGCTTAGCTCCGACAGGGGACGGGGACTCTGAAGCTTTCTTT. Translating gives CASSLAPTGDGDSEAFF. Full variable domain (remainder filled in from reference TRBV7-2 and TRBJ1-1): GAGVSQSPSNKVTEKGKDVELRCDPISGHTALYWYRQSLGQGLEFLIYFQGNSAPDKSGLPSDRFSAERTGGSVSTLTIQRTQQEDSAVYLCASSLAPTGDGDSEAFFGQGTRLTVV.

This clonotype was recorded at least ten times. V and J are TRBV10-3 and TRBJ2-1; possibly TRBD1 for D (6 bases). Trimming removed 7 bases from V and 4 bases from J, with 17 bases in between. The CDR3 consists of 15 residues. Germline V lookup: CDR1 ENHRY, CDR2 SYGVKD. For the CDR3, the DNA is TGTGCCATCACCGAGACCCCGGACAGTTACAATGAGCAGTTCTTC. This translates into CAITETPDSYNEQFF.

This clonotype was picked up many times. The J gene is TRBJ2-1, the V gene TRBV11-2, with TRBD1 matching over 9 bases. Germline-derived CDR1 and CDR2 are SGHAT and FQNNGV. Trimming took 4 bases from V and 7 from J; bases not matched to a gene: 11. The CDR3 runs to 16 residues. The CDR3 sequence: CASSSDRGAARNEQFF. In DNA, the CDR3 is TGTGCCAGCAGCTCGGACAGGGGCGCAGCTCGAAATGAGCAGTTCTTC.

This clonotype was recorded many times. The rearrangement links TRBV5-1 to TRBJ1-1; D might be TRBD1 (5 bases). The V gene's germline CDR1 is SGHRS and CDR2 YFSETQ. Between the trimmed V and J ends, which lost 4 bases and 0 bases, there was a span of 7 bases. This CDR3 has 13 amino acids. The CDR3 reads CASSVTVNTEAFF. DNA of the CDR3: TGCGCCAGCAGCGTGACAGTGAACACTGAAGCTTTCTTT.

This clonotype was seen a handful of times. The CDR3 protein is CASSSLGEKSDTQYF. The CDR3 DNA sequence: TGTGCCAGCAGTTCGCTGGGGGAGAAGTCGGATACGCAGTATTTT. The chain couples TRBV28 to TRBJ2-3, with D perhaps assigned TRBD1 or TRBD2 (5 bases each). The CDR3 has 15 amino acids. Germline CDR1 and CDR2: MDHEN and SYDVKM. Trimming stripped 4 bases from V and 6 bases from J, with 17 bases between.

This clonotype was observed at least ten times. The genes are TRBV5-1 and TRBJ1-2, with D maybe TRBD1 (6 bases). Trimming pared 2 bases from V and 0 bases from J, leaving 14 bases between. Germline CDR1 is SGHRS and CDR2 is YFSETQ. The CDR3 consists of 16 residues. The CDR3 protein is CASSFRTDPTNYGYTF. For the CDR3, the DNA is TGCGCCAGCAGCTTCCGGACAGATCCAACTAACTATGGCTACACCTTC.

In this sample, this clonotype turned up a few times. The gene calls are TRBV7-2 and TRBJ2-3, with D possibly being TRBD1 (5 bases). Germline V gene data show CDR1 as SGHTA and CDR2 as FQGNSA. CDR3 length equals 14 residues. V lost 1 base, J lost 6 bases, and 11 bases lay in between. In DNA form, the CDR3 reads TGTGCCAGCAGCTTAGGAAGTTGGGGCGATACGCAGTATTTT. Amino acids: CASSLGSWGDTQYF.

This clonotype appeared a few times. The CDR3: CASSFQQSQPLHF. The DNA of the CDR3 is TGCGCCAGCAGCTTCCAGCAGAGTCAGCCCCTCCACTTT. The gene calls are TRBV5-1 and TRBJ1-6; the D is unclear. The CDR3 runs 13 residues. Per the germline V gene, CDR1 is SGHRS and CDR2 is YFSETQ. Deletions cut 2 bases from V and 13 bases from J, with 13 bases between.

This clonotype was counted a few times. This chain links TRBV6-5 with TRBJ2-2, with 9 positions matching TRBD1. The CDR3 totals 15 residues. V gave up 2 bases and J gave up 4 bases; unmatched junction bases: 2. Germline lookup yields CDR1 MNHEY and CDR2 SVGAGI. CDR3 sequence: CASSYGDRATGELFF. CDR3 DNA: TGTGCCAGCAGTTACGGGGACAGGGCCACCGGGGAGCTGTTTTTT.

V usage is TRBV7-6 and J usage is TRBJ1-5; 7 bases map to TRBD1. The CDR3 is 18 amino acids. Germline trimming cut 1 base from V and 1 base from J; bases unmatched to any gene: 10. Germline V CDR1 and CDR2: SGHVS, FNYEAQ. DNA of the CDR3: TGTGCCAGCAGCTTAGGGGGCGGAACAGGGGTGAGCAATCAGCCCCAGCATTTT. Its protein is CASSLGGGTGVSNQPQHF.

The table lists this clonotype with a few counts. V and J are TRBV20-1 and TRBJ1-6; D possibly corresponds to TRBD1 (5 bases). Germline lookup yields CDR1 DFQATT and CDR2 SNEGSKA (reference sequence). The CDR3 totals 15 residues. V was trimmed by 6 bases and J by 5 bases, leaving 17 bases between them. DNA of the CDR3: TGCAGTGCCGGATCCAGGGTAGTGAATAATTCACCCCTCCACTTT. It specifies CSAGSRVVNNSPLHF.

This clonotype turned up a few times. The chain uses TRBV5-5 and TRBJ2-1, with D unclear. This CDR3 contains 13 residues. Per the germline V gene, CDR1 is SGHKS and CDR2 is YYEKEE (reference sequence). V shed 2 bases and J shed 9 bases, with 12 bases lying between them. Here the CDR3 reads CASSLRQHIEQFF. CDR3 bases: TGTGCCAGCAGCTTAAGGCAGCACATTGAGCAGTTCTTC.

This clonotype was seen many times. This chain connects TRBV27 to TRBJ1-1; 7 nucleotides match TRBD1. The length of the CDR3 is 17 residues. The V gene's germline CDR1 is MNHEY and CDR2 SMNVEV (reference sequence). The V segment lost 2 bases and the J segment 1 base; nucleotides outside the gene matches: 10. The CDR3 sequence is CASSLRSAGQSNTEAFF. CDR3 coding DNA: TGTGCCAGCAGTTTAAGATCAGCGGGACAGTCGAACACTGAAGCTTTCTTT.